This T cell receptor beta chain is drawn from a study of neurological immune-mediated disorders. With 4 bases clipped from V and 6 bases from J, the junction kept 6 bases outside the gene matches. Germline CDR1 MNHNY, CDR2 SVGAGI (reference sequence). This CDR3 spans 15 amino acids. This clonotype has at least ten counts. Each CDR3 protein is one row after TCRdb ran MiXCR on the 5' RACE reads. This sample has about 95,000 distinct CDR3 sequences, with roughly 3.5% found just once. Sequencing was done on a sample of PBMCs. This clonotype was sampled from a woman aged 18 to 35 with multiple sclerosis. The V and J genes are TRBV6-6 and TRBJ2-1; 10 bases agree with TRBD1. The CDR3 nucleotides read TGTGCCAGCAGTTTTCCGGGACAGGGGACCAATGAGCAGTTCTTC. Amino acids: CASSFPGQGTNEQFF.